The rows below give T cell receptor beta chains drawn from one sample of a study of shared clonotypes between healthy human individuals. The assay was immunoSEQ multiplex PCR, and TCRdb's table has in-frame clones only and misses some. In the table there are approximately 2,300,000 clones, about 90% of which are singletons. Sample: naive CD4+ T cells from PBMCs. These receptors were obtained from a man in his late teens or twenties in good health. Some clones in this sample may be carry-over from other donors' samples. Each CDR3 is given with its conserved first and last residue. The D gene is left open where the match is weak. Clone sizes are given selectively: once, few, many, or a class where the clone is expanded.

v_gene,d_gene,abundance,j_gene,CDR3nt,CDR3aa
TRBV30,TRBD1,-,TRBJ2-7,TGTGCCTGGGGACAGGGGGGGGGTTACGAGCAGTACTTC,CAWGQGGGYEQYF
TRBV5-1,TRBD2,-,TRBJ2-1,TGCGCCAGCAGCTTGGGGCTAGCGGGATATCAGCGCTCCTACAATGAGCAGTTCTTC,CASSLGLAGYQRSYNEQFF
TRBV18,-,-,TRBJ2-5,TGTGCCAGCTCACCACCGGCTAACCAAGAGACCCAGTACTTC,CASSPPANQETQYF
TRBV28,TRBD1,-,TRBJ1-2,TGTGCCAGCAGTTTACCCGGACAGGGAACGGCGGGGTATGGCTACACCTTC,CASSLPGQGTAGYGYTF
TRBV28,-,-,TRBJ1-3,TGTGCCAGCAGGACAGCAGGCTCTGGAAACACCATATATTTT,CASRTAGSGNTIYF
TRBV30,-,-,TRBJ2-3,TGTGCCTGGAGGAGGCGCGATACGCAGTATTTT,CAWRRRDTQYF
TRBV2,-,once,TRBJ1-5,TGTGCCAGCAGGAAGACCGGGACCACAAATCAGCCCCAGCATTTT,CASRKTGTTNQPQHF
TRBV7-6,-,once,TRBJ2-7,TGTGCTACGGGCTCGAGCTCCTACGAGCAGTACTTC,CATGSSSYEQYF
TRBV7-9,TRBD2,-,TRBJ2-1,TGTGCCAGCAGCCTACCGGGACTAGCGGGGGGCAATGAGCAGTTCTTC,CASSLPGLAGGNEQFF
TRBV19,-,-,TRBJ1-5,TGTGCCAGTAGTACCAGGGTTAGCAATCAGCCCCAGCATTTT,CASSTRVSNQPQHF
TRBV6-6,-,-,TRBJ2-1,TGTGCCAGCAGTTCTCTTCTAGGGACGGCCTACAATGAGCAGTTCTTC,CASSSLLGTAYNEQFF
TRBV18,-,-,TRBJ2-3,TGTGCCAGCTCACCAGTTCCGGCAGATACGCAGTATTTT,CASSPVPADTQYF
TRBV18,TRBD1,-,TRBJ1-5,TGTGCCAGCTCACCGACAGGGGGTAATCAGCCCCAGCATTTT,CASSPTGGNQPQHF
TRBV7-3,-,-,TRBJ2-2,TGTGCCAGCAGCTTAAAGCCCACCGGGGAGCTGTTTTTT,CASSLKPTGELFF
TRBV7-9,TRBD1,-,TRBJ1-1,TGTGCCAGCAGCTCCCGGGACAGGCCGGGGACTGAAGCTTTCTTT,CASSSRDRPGTEAFF
TRBV4-1,TRBD1,-,TRBJ2-1,TGCGCCAGCAGCCAGGCTTCCGGGACAGTGGGGAATGAGCAGTTCTTC,CASSQASGTVGNEQFF
TRBV5-6,-,-,TRBJ1-1,TGTGCCAGCAGCATAACCGGGGCCAACCCTGAAGCTTTCTTT,CASSITGANPEAFF
TRBV28,TRBD1,-,TRBJ2-5,TGTGCCAGCAGTGCACAGGGGGCTGTGGAGACCCAGTACTTC,CASSAQGAVETQYF
TRBV7-9,-,-,TRBJ1-1,TGTGCCAGCAGCTTAGCTCCCACTGAAGCTTTCTTT,CASSLAPTEAFF
TRBV30,-,few,TRBJ1-4,TGTGCCTGGGGGAATGAAAAACTGTTTTTT,CAWGNEKLFF
TRBV9,-,-,TRBJ2-1,TGTGCCAGCAGCGTAGTTGGGGACTTCTTGAGTGAGCAGTTCTTC,CASSVVGDFLSEQFF